The clone carrying this T cell receptor beta chain was observed a handful of times. As yet, its antigen is unknown. This entry is derived from a study of T cell repertoires in cytomegalovirus infection. Across the study: Public TCR beta signatures indicated both CMV infection and matching HLA type.

MiXCR, applied by TCRdb to the reads, yields one record per CDR3 protein. The sample shows just under 550,000 distinct CDR3 sequences, more than 20% of them seen only once. General observations from the study: What dominated the ex vivo response were HLA-C-restricted CMV-specific TCR beta clonotypes.

CDR3 length: 16 residues. V was trimmed by 1 base and J by 8 bases, leaving 19 bases between them. Per germline, CDR1 SGHNT and CDR2 YYREEE (reference sequence). This receptor was identified in a human donor in good health (CMV status not recorded). Some clones in this sample may be carry-over from other donors' samples. Sequencing input: PBMCs. The chain joins TRBV5-4 to TRBJ2-1; D is possibly TRBD1 (6 bases). CDR3 DNA sequence: TGTGCCAGCAGCTTGCCGCAGGGGATGGCTAGCCATGAGCAGTTCTTC. Translation gives CASSLPQGMASHEQFF.